The 21 T cell receptor beta chains below all came from one sample that was sequenced in a study of technical replicates of blood from a handful of donors. The data were produced by immunoSEQ multiplex PCR, yet TCRdb's version contains in-frame clones alone and is incomplete. The profile covers roughly 14,000 clones, with roughly 87% appearing a single time and roughly an eighth taken by the ten largest. What was sequenced was PBMCs. The source is a human donor in good health.

The genes are TRBV6-1 and TRBJ2-2, with 7 nucleotides matching TRBD2. CDR1 MNHNS and CDR2 SASEGT come from the germline V gene. After removal of 0 bases from V and 4 bases from J, the junction contained 5 bases not matched to a gene. The CDR3 consists of 16 residues. Here the CDR3 reads CASSEAQLAVTGELFF. CDR3 bases: TGTGCCAGCAGTGAAGCCCAGCTAGCGGTCACCGGGGAGCTGTTTTTT.

This chain joins TRBV15 and TRBJ2-2; unclear D gene. Germline V gene lookup returns CDR1 LNHNV and CDR2 YYDKDF (reference sequence). The CDR3 is 15 amino acids. The germline V and J ends were trimmed by 5 bases and 3 bases, with 13 bases remaining between them. The CDR3 DNA reads as TGTGCCACCAGCCTTATAGTCGCGGACACCGGGGAGCTGTTTTTT. This sequence encodes CATSLIVADTGELFF.

The V call is TRBV11-2, the J call TRBJ2-1; 12 bases fit TRBD2. CDR3 length equals 19 residues. The J segment lost 5 bases and the V segment lost 0 bases, leaving 11 bases of the junction unmatched. In germline, CDR1 is SGHAT, CDR2 FQNNGV. The CDR3 reads CASSLDRGLAGGWDNEQFF. As DNA, the CDR3 is TGTGCCAGCAGCTTAGATCGGGGGCTAGCGGGAGGGTGGGACAATGAGCAGTTCTTC.

The chain links TRBV5-1 to TRBJ2-7; 7 bases match TRBD1. Per the germline V gene, CDR1 is SGHRS and CDR2 is YFSETQ. Losses at the gene ends were 4 bases for V and 5 bases for J; bases not matched to a gene: 9. The CDR3 runs to 14 residues. DNA for the CDR3: TGCGCCAGCAGCGACAGGGTAGGAAGCGACGAGCAGTACTTC. Translating gives CASSDRVGSDEQYF.

The V and J genes are TRBV28 and TRBJ2-7, with 10 nucleotides matching TRBD2. In germline, CDR1 is MDHEN, CDR2 SYDVKM. The CDR3 extends over 15 amino acids. The J segment lost 5 bases and the V segment lost 4 bases, leaving 8 bases of the junction unmatched. DNA for the CDR3: TGTGCCAGCAGTTCGTCAGCGGGAGGGGTAGACGAGCAGTACTTC. Its translation: CASSSSAGGVDEQYF.

V gene TRBV7-6 combines with J gene TRBJ2-2, with 7 bases aligning to TRBD1. The CDR3 is made up of 15 amino acids. CDR1 and CDR2 from the germline V gene are SGHVS and FNYEAQ. V shed 2 bases and J 0 bases; nucleotides not matched to a gene: 0. CDR3 amino acids: CASSLQGANTGELFF. Written as DNA, the CDR3 is TGTGCCAGCAGCTTACAGGGGGCGAACACCGGGGAGCTGTTTTTT.

This chain joins TRBV27 and TRBJ2-1, with 7 nucleotides matching TRBD1. Germline V CDR1 and CDR2: MNHEY, SMNVEV (reference sequence). Trimming removed 10 bases from V and 1 base from J; junction bases left unmatched: 4. The CDR3 consists of 13 residues. The DNA of the CDR3 is TGTGCCACCAACAGGGGATCCTACAATGAGCAGTTCTTC. Translated, it gives CATNRGSYNEQFF.

This rearrangement joins TRBV21-1 to TRBJ1-1. TRBV21-1 is termed a pseudogene. The CDR3 runs 15 residues. The DNA of the CDR3 is TGTGCCAGCAGCGTCTACTGGGAGGTGGCGACTGAAGCTTTCTTT. Amino acids: CASSVYWEVATEAFF.

The chain recombines TRBV5-1 with TRBJ1-3, with a possible D match to TRBD1 (6 bases). Looked up from germline, CDR1 is SGHRS and CDR2 is YFSETQ. Trimming cost V 0 bases and J 3 bases, with 16 bases left between them. The CDR3 has 17 residues. CDR3 residues: CASSLGGTGPLGNTIYF. CDR3 coding DNA: TGCGCCAGCAGCTTGGGGGGTACAGGGCCACTTGGAAACACCATATATTTT.

This clone was observed a few times. The chain joins TRBV6-1 to TRBJ2-2; D is undetermined. The CDR3 totals 14 residues. Germline CDR1 MNHNS, CDR2 SASEGT. V lost 1 base to trimming and J lost 1 base, with 4 bases between them. CDR3 amino acids: CASSEGQNTGELFF. The CDR3 DNA is TGTGCCAGCAGTGAAGGACAGAACACCGGGGAGCTGTTTTTT.

J is TRBJ2-1 and V is TRBV11-2; 12 bases line up with TRBD2. Trimming cost V 3 bases and J 6 bases; bases outside gene matches: 9. CDR1 SGHAT and CDR2 FQNNGV come from the germline V gene. The CDR3 has 17 residues. The CDR3 DNA sequence: TGTGCCAGCAGCTTTTCGTTGACTAGCGGGAGTATCAATGAGCAGTTCTTC. It codes for CASSFSLTSGSINEQFF.

This clone was observed once. The CDR3 DNA reads as TGTGCCAGCAGTTTCCCCCAGTCTGAAGCTTTCTTT. Translation gives CASSFPQSEAFF. The chain combines TRBV28 with TRBJ1-1; the D is unclear. Trimming left V 3 bases short and J 6 bases short, with 8 bases between. Germline V gene sequence: CDR1 MDHEN, CDR2 SYDVKM. The CDR3 length is 12 residues.

The chain joins TRBV14 to TRBJ2-7, with D perhaps matching TRBD2 (5 bases). Germline CDR1 is SGHDN and CDR2 is FVKESK. Trimming cost V 2 bases and J 3 bases, with 20 bases left between them. The CDR3 totals 17 residues. The CDR3 reads CASSQSPPPRGVYEQYF. In DNA form, the CDR3 reads TGTGCCAGCAGCCAAAGCCCCCCGCCCCGGGGAGTCTACGAGCAGTACTTC.

The CDR3 DNA reads TGCGCCAGCAGCTTTCTAGAGACCCAGTACTTC. This encodes CASSFLETQYF. V usage is TRBV5-1 and J usage is TRBJ2-5; D is ambiguous. The V end lost 2 bases, the J end lost 4 bases, and 3 bases lay between the germline ends. CDR1 is SGHRS, CDR2 YFSETQ, per germline. This CDR3 is built from 11 residues.

The rearrangement links TRBV6-5 to TRBJ1-5; D is undetermined. Germline CDR1 MNHEY, CDR2 SVGAGI. The CDR3 has 15 residues. The V end lost 5 bases, the J end lost 0 bases, and 11 bases lay between the germline ends. The CDR3 coding sequence is TGTGCCAGCAGTCTAAGGAGGGCTAGCAATCAGCCCCAGCATTTT. It specifies CASSLRRASNQPQHF.

This chain joins TRBV6-5 and TRBJ1-3; possible D gene TRBD1, 6 bases. CDR3 length: 15 residues. The V and J ends lost 6 bases and 0 bases respectively, with 12 bases between them. Germline assignment: CDR1 MNHEY and CDR2 SVGAGI. The CDR3: CASSQTGISGNTIYF. The CDR3 region has the DNA TGTGCCAGCAGCCAAACAGGGATCTCTGGAAACACCATATATTTT.

This clone is a singleton in its sample. This sequence joins TRBV15 and TRBJ2-7; TRBD1 aligns across 11 bases. With V trimmed by 0 bases and J by 3 bases, 4 bases remained unmatched. Germline V gene sequence: CDR1 LNHNV, CDR2 YYDKDF (reference sequence). This CDR3 spans 16 amino acids. CDR3 amino acids: CATSRDLGQGGYEQYF. The CDR3 region has the DNA TGTGCCACCAGCAGAGATTTGGGACAGGGGGGCTACGAGCAGTACTTC.

The chain employs TRBV19 and TRBJ2-3, with 8 bases aligning to TRBD1. Per the germline V gene, CDR1 is LNHDA and CDR2 is SQIVND (reference sequence). This CDR3 has 14 amino acids. Trimming cost V 3 bases and J 4 bases; bases outside gene matches: 3. The CDR3 reads CASSMQGAADTQYF. For the CDR3, the DNA is TGTGCCAGTAGTATGCAGGGGGCCGCAGATACGCAGTATTTT.

The chain carries TRBV6-5 and TRBJ2-1, with 7 bases that match TRBD1. Per the germline V gene, CDR1 is MNHEY and CDR2 is SVGAGI. The CDR3 is made up of 14 amino acids. J lost 6 bases, V lost 6 bases, and 8 bases had no gene match. CDR3 sequence reads: CASRPDRDGNEQFF. The CDR3 DNA reads as TGTGCCAGCAGACCCGACAGGGATGGCAATGAGCAGTTCTTC.

The V call is TRBV29-1, the J call TRBJ2-1, with TRBD2 matching 7 bases. CDR3 length: 15 amino acids. V shed 5 bases and J 4 bases; nucleotides not matched to a gene: 11. Germline V CDR1 and CDR2: SQVTM, ANQGSEA. The CDR3 DNA sequence: TGCAGCGTTTTTCCGCCGACTAGCCTATACAATGAGCAGTTCTTC. It specifies CSVFPPTSLYNEQFF.

The chain uses TRBV5-1 and TRBJ1-2, with TRBD1 identical over 8 bases. Germline V gene sequence: CDR1 SGHRS, CDR2 YFSETQ. V lost 1 base, J lost 7 bases, and 6 bases stayed unmatched. This CDR3 is 14 amino acids long. This CDR3 reads CASSLKQGAGGYTF. The CDR3 DNA is TGCGCCAGCAGCTTGAAGCAGGGGGCTGGTGGCTACACCTTC.